This T cell receptor beta chain was recorded in a study of blood T cell repertoires in COVID-19. In the study overall: Researchers got acute and convalescent COVID-19 samples from the United States, Italy and Spain.

Seattle participants joined during active infection and were tracked over time. The germline V gene encodes CDR1 MNHEY and CDR2 SVGAGI. The CDR3 spans 14 residues. J gave up 9 bases and V 6 bases, and 10 bases lay outside the gene matches. Some clones are missing from TCRdb's copy, which holds only in-frame ones; the method was immunoSEQ multiplex PCR. Of fewer than 400,000 clones listed, around nine tenths are singletons. The sequencing sample was made of peripheral blood. The chain uses TRBV6-5 and TRBJ2-1, with TRBD1 identical over 8 bases. The origin of this receptor is a woman in her twenties or thirties with COVID-19, enrolled during active disease. The CDR3 DNA sequence: TGTGCCAGCAGCGGTAGGACAGGGTCGGGTGAGCAGTTCTTC. It translates to CASSGRTGSGEQFF.